Presented here are 20 T cell receptor beta chains from one specimen sequenced in a study of early T cells in non-severe SARS-CoV-2 infection. A single record per CDR3 protein comes from TCRdb applying MiXCR to the 5' RACE reads. The data hold more than 45,000 distinct CDR3 sequences, with approximately 8% observed a single time. The sequencing sample was made of whole blood. The origin of the receptors is an adult who was a healthcare worker with PCR-confirmed SARS-CoV-2 infection or an uninfected control (not recorded which).

V and J are TRBV5-1 and TRBJ2-5, with D possibly being TRBD1 or TRBD2 (5 bases each). V was clipped by 5 bases and J by 2 bases, with 13 bases between them. Germline CDR1 reads SGHRS; CDR2 reads YFSETQ. CDR3 length: 14 amino acids. The CDR3 region has the DNA TGCGCCAGCAGTCCGGGGACCTCTCAAGAGACCCAGTACTTC. Encoded protein: CASSPGTSQETQYF. Variable domain in full (rest from reference TRBV5-1 and TRBJ2-5): KAGVTQTPRYLIKTRGQQVTLSCSPISGHRSVSWYQQTPGQGLQFLFEYFSETQRNKGNFPGRFSGRQFSNSRSEMNVSTLELGDSALYLCASSPGTSQETQYFGPGTRLLVL.

J is TRBJ2-1 and V is TRBV29-1; D is ambiguous. In germline, CDR1 is SQVTM, CDR2 ANQGSEA. CDR3 length: 11 residues. With 2 bases removed from V and 6 bases from J, the gap between germline ends came to 5 bases. CDR3 in DNA: TGCAGCGTTGAACTATCCAATGAGCAGTTCTTC. Protein: CSVELSNEQFF.

This chain uses TRBV28 with TRBJ2-3, with 7 bases fitting TRBD1. Germline V gene lookup returns CDR1 MDHEN and CDR2 SYDVKM. The CDR3 extends over 15 amino acids. The V segment lost 6 bases and the J segment 4 bases; nucleotides outside the gene matches: 10. DNA of the CDR3: TGTGCCAGCAGGGTGGGGGCGACAGGGCCAGATACGCAGTATTTT. Its translation is CASRVGATGPDTQYF.

This clonotype appeared many times. The V call is TRBV29-1, the J call TRBJ1-1, with no clear D. V lost 7 bases and J 4 bases, leaving 10 bases between the germline ends. The CDR3 has 11 amino acids. Germline V gene data show CDR1 as SQVTM and CDR2 as ANQGSEA. The CDR3 bases are TGCAGCGCGACAACGGGCACTGAAGCTTTCTTT. It yields the protein CSATTGTEAFF.

This clonotype has only a few counts. The chain couples TRBV20-1 to TRBJ2-3; a possible D gene is TRBD2 (5 bases). V lost 6 bases and J 1 base, leaving 14 bases between the germline ends. In germline, CDR1 is DFQATT, CDR2 SNEGSKA (reference sequence). The CDR3 contains 14 residues. CDR3 protein: CSAHPERGTDTQYF. CDR3 DNA: TGCAGTGCCCATCCGGAGAGGGGCACAGATACGCAGTATTTT.

The table lists this clonotype with many counts. The chain recombines TRBV14 with TRBJ1-1, with D perhaps TRBD1 (5 bases). This CDR3 has 14 residues. The germline V and J ends were trimmed by 1 base and 0 bases, with 6 bases remaining between them. Germline assignment: CDR1 SGHDN and CDR2 FVKESK. CDR3 in DNA: TGTGCCAGCAGCCAAGCAGGGATGAACACTGAAGCTTTCTTT. This codes for CASSQAGMNTEAFF.

This clonotype was picked up a small number of times. The rearrangement links TRBV7-2 to TRBJ1-3, with a possible D match to TRBD1 (6 bases). CDR1 SGHTA and CDR2 FQGNSA come from the germline V gene. V was pared by 5 bases and J by 2 bases, with 13 bases between. The CDR3 has 15 amino acids. The CDR3 spells CASSPQGLAGNTIYF. The CDR3 DNA follows: TGTGCCAGCAGCCCCCAGGGGTTAGCTGGAAACACCATATATTTT.

This clonotype turned up a few times. The chain uses TRBV3-1 and TRBJ2-1; 8 bases match TRBD2. Germline lookup yields CDR1 LGHDT and CDR2 YNNKEL (reference sequence). J was trimmed by 4 bases and V by 3 bases; bases with no gene match: 5. This CDR3 is built from 15 residues. CDR3 residues: CASSQLAGRYNEQFF. The CDR3 coding sequence is TGTGCCAGCAGCCAGTTAGCGGGGAGGTACAATGAGCAGTTCTTC.

This clonotype was counted a few times. The rearrangement uses TRBV18 and TRBJ1-1; D perhaps matches TRBD1 (5 bases). The ends were cut back, 3 bases at V and 1 base at J, with 12 bases in the middle. Looked up from germline, CDR1 is KGHSH and CDR2 is LQKENI. The CDR3 is made up of 15 amino acids. The CDR3 nucleotides read TGTGCCAGCTCACCTGCAAGGGGCGCGAACACTGAAGCTTTCTTT. Amino acid sequence: CASSPARGANTEAFF.

Only a few counts were recorded for this clonotype. The chain has TRBV2 and TRBJ2-7; 8 bases are shared with TRBD2. V lost 7 bases and J lost 2; bases outside the gene matches: 10. The CDR3 is 15 amino acids. CDR1 is SNHLY, CDR2 FYNNEI, per germline. The CDR3 DNA follows: TGTGCCAGCAAAGAGACTAGCGCGACCCCCTACGAGCAGTACTTC. Residues: CASKETSATPYEQYF.

This clonotype was counted only a few times. The CDR3 DNA is TGTGCCAGTAGTATTGGGCCAGCACAAGAGACCCAGTACTTC. It codes for CASSIGPAQETQYF. This chain links TRBV19 with TRBJ2-5, with D unclear. CDR1 is LNHDA, CDR2 SQIVND, per germline (reference sequence). Trimming stripped 3 bases from V and 2 bases from J, with 10 bases between. CDR3 size: 14 residues.

Ten or more counts support this clonotype. This chain uses TRBV30 with TRBJ2-2; 9 bases are a match to TRBD2. J gave up 2 bases and V 0 bases, and 4 bases lay outside the gene matches. This CDR3 has 16 residues. Looked up from germline, CDR1 is GTSNPN and CDR2 is SVGIG (reference sequence). The CDR3 here is CAWSVGLAGNTGELFF. CDR3 bases: TGTGCCTGGAGTGTAGGGCTAGCGGGAAACACCGGGGAGCTGTTTTTT. Complete variable domain (other parts from reference TRBV30 and TRBJ2-2): SQTIHQWPATLVQPVGSPLSLECTVEGTSNPNLYWYRQAAGRGLQLLFYSVGIGQISSEVPQNLSASRPQDRQFILSSKKLLLSDSGFYLCAWSVGLAGNTGELFFGEGSRLTVL.

This clonotype was seen repeatedly, ten times or more. CDR3 in DNA: TGTGCCAGCAGCTTAGCGGGGAGGAATGAGCAGTACTTC. Its translation is CASSLAGRNEQYF. The chain joins TRBV7-9 to TRBJ2-7, with D perhaps matching TRBD2 (6 bases). Trimming left V 0 bases short and J 7 bases short, with 10 bases between. The length of the CDR3 is 13 residues. Germline lookup yields CDR1 SEHNR and CDR2 FQNEAQ (reference sequence).

This clonotype came up a few times. The chain joins TRBV19 to TRBJ2-7; a possible D gene is TRBD1 (5 bases). From germline, CDR1 is LNHDA and CDR2 SQIVND (reference sequence). The V end was cut by 3 bases, the J end by 3 bases, with 9 bases between. The CDR3 contains 13 residues. The CDR3 region is CASSISQGYEQYF. CDR3 in DNA: TGTGCCAGTAGTATCAGTCAGGGCTACGAGCAGTACTTC.

This clonotype appeared many times. This chain uses TRBV2 with TRBJ2-7; no reliable D call. CDR3 length: 15 amino acids. The germline CDR1 and CDR2 sequences are SNHLY and FYNNEI. Trimming shortened V by 4 bases and J by 4 bases, and 17 bases separated the two germline ends. The CDR3 loop is CASSGDPVSPYEQYF. The CDR3 DNA sequence: TGTGCCAGCAGTGGGGATCCCGTATCCCCTTACGAGCAGTACTTC.

This clonotype showed up many times. The V and J genes are TRBV27 and TRBJ2-7; the match to TRBD2 covers 13 bases. The J segment lost 5 bases and the V segment lost 5 bases, leaving 3 bases of the junction unmatched. Germline V gene data show CDR1 as MNHEY and CDR2 as SMNVEV (reference sequence). The CDR3 totals 14 residues. CDR3 protein: CASSGTSGVHEQYF. DNA of the CDR3: TGTGCCAGCAGTGGGACTAGCGGGGTCCACGAGCAGTACTTC.

This sequence joins TRBV12-3 or TRBV12-4 and TRBJ1-6; a possible D gene is TRBD1 (6 bases). The CDR3 contains 15 residues. With 5 bases removed from V and 5 bases from J, the gap between germline ends came to 13 bases. The CDR3 sequence: CASSPPGTHNSPLHF. CDR3 nucleotides: TGTGCCAGCAGTCCGCCCGGGACACATAATTCACCCCTCCACTTT.

At least ten counts were recorded for this clonotype. The chain employs TRBV28 and TRBJ1-5; D is ambiguous. This CDR3 has 12 residues. Germline CDR1 and CDR2: MDHEN and SYDVKM. Trimming stripped 7 bases from V and 2 bases from J, with 6 bases between. The DNA of the CDR3 is TGTGCCAGCACCAGACGCAATCAGCCCCAGCATTTT. This translates into CASTRRNQPQHF.

This clonotype was seen many times. The gene calls are TRBV11-2 and TRBJ1-1; D gene unclear. CDR1 and CDR2 from the germline V gene are SGHAT and FQNNGV. The CDR3 contains 13 residues. Trimming pared 4 bases from V and 3 bases from J, leaving 9 bases between. The CDR3 loop is CASSSWRDTEAFF. The DNA of the CDR3 is TGTGCCAGCAGCTCCTGGAGGGACACTGAAGCTTTCTTT.

There are many counts of this clonotype. The rearrangement links TRBV5-8 to TRBJ1-1; TRBD1 matches 8 bases. The germline gives CDR1 SGHTS, CDR2 YDEGEE. V was clipped by 4 bases and J by 1 base; unmatched bases: 6. The CDR3 length is 15 residues. The CDR3 DNA is TGTGCCAGCAGCGTTGGGACAGGACCGAACACTGAAGCTTTCTTT. Its translation: CASSVGTGPNTEAFF.